This T cell receptor beta chain is from a study of shared clonotypes between healthy human individuals. The CDR3 is 15 amino acids. Trimming shortened V by 0 bases and J by 1 base, and 11 bases separated the two germline ends. Germline V CDR1 and CDR2: SGDLS, YYNGEE. In the naive CD8 group, cells lacked CD45RO and were positively selected for CCR7, so terminally differentiated effector memory CD45RA+ cells were left out. Libraries were prepared by immunoSEQ multiplex PCR; TCRdb keeps only in-frame clonotypes and omits some of them. The table lists about 2.1 million clones, 80% to 95% of them singletons, with roughly 1.7% in the top ten. On this clone: Other DNA sequences of this sample code for an identical CDR3.

The sample taken for sequencing was naive CD8+ T cells from PBMCs. This TCR derives from a man between 18 and 29 years old in good health. Some clones in this sample may be carry-over from other donors' samples. The chain links TRBV9 to TRBJ2-7; D gene ambiguous. CDR3 in amino acids: CASSVGGTLSYEQYF. CDR3 DNA sequence: TGTGCCAGCAGCGTAGGCGGAACTTTGTCCTACGAGCAGTACTTC.